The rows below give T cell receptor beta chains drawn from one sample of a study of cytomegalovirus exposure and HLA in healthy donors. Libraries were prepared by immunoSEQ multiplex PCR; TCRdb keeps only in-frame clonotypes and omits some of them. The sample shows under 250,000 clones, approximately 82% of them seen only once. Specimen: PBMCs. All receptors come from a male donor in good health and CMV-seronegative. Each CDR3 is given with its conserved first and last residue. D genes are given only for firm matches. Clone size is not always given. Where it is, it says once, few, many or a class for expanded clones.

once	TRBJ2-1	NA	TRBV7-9	TGTTCCAGCAGCTTAAACATGATGAGCGGAGCTGCGTACAATGAGCAGTTCTTC	CSSSLNMMSGAAYNEQFF
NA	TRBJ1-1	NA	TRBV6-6	TGTGCCAGCAGCGGGGAAGGGACTGAAGCTTTCTTT	CASSGEGTEAFF
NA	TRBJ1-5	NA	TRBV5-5	TGTGCCAGCAGCACGACGATGACAGTAAGCAATCAGCCCCAGCATTTT	CASSTTMTVSNQPQHF
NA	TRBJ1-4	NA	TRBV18	TGTGCCAGCTCACCCTATAATGAAAAACTGTTTTTT	CASSPYNEKLFF
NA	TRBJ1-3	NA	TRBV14	TGTGCCAGCAGCCCCCACTGGAGTGAGCCTGGAAACACCATATATTTT	CASSPHWSEPGNTIYF
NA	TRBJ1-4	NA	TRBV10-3	TGTGCCATCAGAAGGGGTAGGGCGACTAATGAAAAACTGTTTTTT	CAIRRGRATNEKLFF
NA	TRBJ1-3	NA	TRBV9	TGTGCCAGCAGCGTATTAGCCGGGGGTTCTTCCTCTGGAAACACCATATATTTT	CASSVLAGGSSSGNTIYF
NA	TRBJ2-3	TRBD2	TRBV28	TGTGCCAGCAGTTTGGGAGTAGCGGGAGTAGTCGGGACAGATACGCAGTATTTT	CASSLGVAGVVGTDTQYF
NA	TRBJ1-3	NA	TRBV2	TGTGCCAGCAGTGAAATACTGACAGGAATCGCTGGAAACACCATATATTTT	CASSEILTGIAGNTIYF
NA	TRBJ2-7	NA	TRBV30	TGTGCCTGGAGTGTGGGGGGACCCTACGAGCAGTACTTC	CAWSVGGPYEQYF
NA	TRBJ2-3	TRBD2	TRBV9	TGTGCCAGCAGCGTCGGAGCGGGAGAGGTTGCAGATACGCAGTATTTT	CASSVGAGEVADTQYF
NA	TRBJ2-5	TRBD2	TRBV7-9	TGTGCCAGCAGCCCGAGACTAGCGTTCAGTGAGACCCAGTACTTC	CASSPRLAFSETQYF
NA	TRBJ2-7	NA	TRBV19	TGTGCCAGTAGTGGAGAGGCGTTAAGCTCCTACGAGCAGTACTTC	CASSGEALSSYEQYF
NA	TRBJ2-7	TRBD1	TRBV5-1	TGCGCCAGCAGCCAAATCCCAACAGGGGCCGGCTACGAGCAGTACTTC	CASSQIPTGAGYEQYF
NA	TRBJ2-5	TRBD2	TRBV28	TGTGCCAGCACCATGGGAGGGAAAGAGACCCAGTACTTC	CASTMGGKETQYF
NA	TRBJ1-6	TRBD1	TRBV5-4	TGTGCCAGCAGCTCGACAGGGAGTAATTCACCCCTCCACTTT	CASSSTGSNSPLHF
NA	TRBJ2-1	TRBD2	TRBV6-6	TGTGCCAGCAGTCCCCTAGCGGCCTACAATGAGCAGTTCTTC	CASSPLAAYNEQFF
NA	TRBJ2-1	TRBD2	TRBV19	TGTGCCAGTAGAACGGTAGCGGGGTGGTCTGAGCAGTTCTTC	CASRTVAGWSEQFF
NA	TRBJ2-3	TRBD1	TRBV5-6	TGTGCCAGCAGCTTAGACGGGACAGGCACAGATACGCAGTATTTT	CASSLDGTGTDTQYF
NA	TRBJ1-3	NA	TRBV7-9	TGTGCCAGCAGCATAACCAGGGGCGGGAGCTCTGGAAACACCATATATTTT	CASSITRGGSSGNTIYF
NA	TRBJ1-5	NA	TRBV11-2	TGTGCCAGCAGCTCCCGGGGACAGCCCCAGCATTTT	CASSSRGQPQHF
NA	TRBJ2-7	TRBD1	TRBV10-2	TGCGCCAGCAGTGAGTCGAAGGGACAGTATAATCGCGACGAGCAGTACTTC	CASSESKGQYNRDEQYF
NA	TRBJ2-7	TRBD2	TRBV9	TGTGCCAGCAGCGTAAACCCAAGCGGGAGCTACGAGCAGTACTTC	CASSVNPSGSYEQYF
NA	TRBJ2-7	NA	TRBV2	TGTGCCAGCAGTGAAACTGGGCCCCCGGCCTACGAGCAGTACTTC	CASSETGPPAYEQYF
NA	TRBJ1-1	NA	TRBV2	TGTGCCAGCAGCCCGGGAAGGATGAACACTGAAGCTTTCTTT	CASSPGRMNTEAFF
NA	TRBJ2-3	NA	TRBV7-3	TGTGCCAGCAGCTTAGGTCAGGGCCGATACACAGATACGCAGTATTTT	CASSLGQGRYTDTQYF
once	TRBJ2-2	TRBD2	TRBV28	TGTGCCAGCAGTCATGGACTAGCGGGCGACACCGGGGAGCTGTTTTTT	CASSHGLAGDTGELFF
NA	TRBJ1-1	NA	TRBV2	TGTGCCAGCGTAGGACTTACCATGAACACTGAAGCTTTCTTT	CASVGLTMNTEAFF
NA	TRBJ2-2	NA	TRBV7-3	TGTGCCAGCAGCTCGAAGTTCGGGGATGGGGGGGAGCTGTTTTTT	CASSSKFGDGGELFF
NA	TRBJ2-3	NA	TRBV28	TGTGCCAGCAGTACCCAGGGGCTGGTGGATACGCAGTATTTT	CASSTQGLVDTQYF
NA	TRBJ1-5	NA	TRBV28	TGTGCCGGGCACACGAGCAATCAGCCCCAGCATTTT	CAGHTSNQPQHF
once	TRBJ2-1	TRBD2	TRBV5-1	TGCGCCAGCAGCCCGAGGACTAGCGGTCCCTCCTACAATGAGCAGTTCTTC	CASSPRTSGPSYNEQFF
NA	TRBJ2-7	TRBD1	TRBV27	TGTGCCAGCAGTTTAAGTCCAGGGGGCCGTGGCGAGCAGTACTTC	CASSLSPGGRGEQYF
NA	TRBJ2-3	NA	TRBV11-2	TGTGCCAGCAGCCCCCCTGGGCCTTACACAGATACGCAGTATTTT	CASSPPGPYTDTQYF
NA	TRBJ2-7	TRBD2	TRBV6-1	TGTGCCAGCAGTGAAAGAGGACTAGCGGGAGTACTCTACGAGCAGTACTTC	CASSERGLAGVLYEQYF
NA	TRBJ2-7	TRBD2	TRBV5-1	TGCGCCAGCAGACGACTAGCGGGAGTTCTCTACGAGCAGTACTTC	CASRRLAGVLYEQYF
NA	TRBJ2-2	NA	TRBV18	TGTGCCAGCTCACCGGAGCGGGTCACCGGGGAGCTGTTTTTT	CASSPERVTGELFF
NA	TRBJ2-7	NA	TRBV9	TGTGCCAGCAGCGTAGGGACAGTACCTACTGAGCAGTACTTC	CASSVGTVPTEQYF